Reported below is one T cell receptor beta chain. The data belong to a study of blood T cell repertoires in COVID-19. The CDR3 totals 14 residues. Trimming removed 5 bases from V and 5 bases from J, with 13 bases in between. Germline V gene lookup returns CDR1 MDHEN and CDR2 SYDVKM. Per the original data handling: Nucleated cell counts were estimated from reference gene primer amplification. TCRdb's copy holds only in-frame clones and misses some; the assay was immunoSEQ multiplex PCR. V, J and clone size are taken as reported in that table, and D and trimming were inferred from the DNA itself. The table lists around 120,000 clones, 65% to 90% of them singletons.

This receptor was identified in a man aged 80 or over with acute or convalescent COVID-19. V gene TRBV28 combines with J gene TRBJ1-5; D unresolved. The sequencing input was peripheral blood. CDR3 nucleotides: TGTGCCAGCAGTCGGCTCCGAGGCGATCAGCCCCAGCATTTT. This gives the protein CASSRLRGDQPQHF.